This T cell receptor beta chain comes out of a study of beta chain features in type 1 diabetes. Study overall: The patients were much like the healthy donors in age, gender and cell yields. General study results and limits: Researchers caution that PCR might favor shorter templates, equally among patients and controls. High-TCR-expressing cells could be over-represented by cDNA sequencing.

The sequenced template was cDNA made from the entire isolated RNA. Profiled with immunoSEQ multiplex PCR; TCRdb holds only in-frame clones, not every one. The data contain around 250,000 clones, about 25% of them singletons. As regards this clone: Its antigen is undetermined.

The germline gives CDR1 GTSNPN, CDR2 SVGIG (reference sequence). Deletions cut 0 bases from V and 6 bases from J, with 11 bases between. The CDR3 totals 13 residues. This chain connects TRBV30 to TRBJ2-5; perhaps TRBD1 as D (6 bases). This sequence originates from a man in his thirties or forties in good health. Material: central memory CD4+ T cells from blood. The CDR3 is CAWSVQGGKTQYF. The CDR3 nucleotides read TGTGCCTGGAGTGTACAGGGTGGCAAGACCCAGTACTTC.